The T cell receptor (beta chain) under discussion was sequenced for a study of blood T cell repertoires in COVID-19. Whole-study context: The United States, Italy and Spain were the sources of the acute and convalescent COVID-19 samples.

This CDR3 region has 13 residues. The germline CDR1 and CDR2 sequences are SGHTA and FQGTGA. Deletions cut 2 bases from V and 9 bases from J, with 8 bases between. Assay used: immunoSEQ multiplex PCR; TCRdb lists only in-frame clones, some missing. The repertoire holds about 33,000 clones, with 70% to 90% as singletons. Sequenced input: peripheral blood. The chain combines TRBV7-3 with TRBJ1-6; possible D gene TRBD1, 5 bases. The sequence was collected from a human donor in a cohort sampled during active COVID-19. DNA for the CDR3: TGTGCCAGCAGCTTAGGGGCTGCTTCACCCCTCCACTTT. Protein product: CASSLGAASPLHF. The full variable domain, in which reference TRBV7-3 and TRBJ1-6 provide the parts outside the CDR3, is GAGVSQTPSNKVTEKGKYVELRCDPISGHTALYWYRQSLGQGPEFLIYFQGTGAADDSGLPNDRFFAVRPEGSVSTLKIQRTERGDSAVYLCASSLGAASPLHFGNGTRLTVT.